Below, 9 T cell receptor beta chains from the same sample are listed, as sequenced in a study of cytomegalovirus exposure and HLA in healthy donors. Both 60 Vbeta primers and 13 Jbeta primers went into the PCR. Clones were read by immunoSEQ multiplex PCR, and TCRdb kept only the in-frame ones, dropping some. The sample has roughly 150,000 clones, 60% to 80% seen once. Input material: PBMCs. These receptors were taken from a man aged 50 to 60 in good health and CMV-seropositive.

This rearrangement joins TRBV7-3 to TRBJ1-5, with D perhaps TRBD1 (6 bases). The CDR3 sequence is 14 residues long. V was shortened by 5 bases and J by 7 bases, with 15 bases between the two germline ends. Germline V gives CDR1 SGHTA, CDR2 FQGTGA. CDR3 bases: TGTGCCAGCAGCCTACTACAGGGTCGCCAGCCCCAGCATTTT. This sequence encodes CASSLLQGRQPQHF.

This clone came up a few times. The J gene is TRBJ2-3, the V gene TRBV7-8; no firm D call. Germline V lookup: CDR1 SGHVS, CDR2 FQNEAQ. V was cut by 1 base and J by 2 bases, with 13 bases left in between. This CDR3 is built from 16 residues. CDR3 nucleotides: TGTGCCAGCAGCTTAGGCCCGGTGACTGACACAGATACGCAGTATTTT. This gives the protein CASSLGPVTDTDTQYF.

J is TRBJ1-1 and V is TRBV4-2, with 10 bases that match TRBD1. Germline V gives CDR1 LGHNA, CDR2 YNFKEQ. CDR3 size: 17 residues. The trim removed 2 bases at V and 0 bases at J, leaving 6 bases unmatched. CDR3 DNA sequence: TGTGCCAGCAGCCAACCCGGACAGGGGGGATTGAACACTGAAGCTTTCTTT. Its translation: CASSQPGQGGLNTEAFF.

The rearrangement links TRBV2 to TRBJ1-2, with D possibly being TRBD1 (6 bases). CDR1 and CDR2 (germline): SNHLY, FYNNEI. This CDR3 region has 14 residues. Between the trimmed V and J ends, which lost 7 bases and 6 bases, there was a span of 18 bases. Here the CDR3 reads CASNPPGQIHGYTF. In DNA form, the CDR3 reads TGTGCCAGCAACCCCCCAGGACAGATCCATGGCTACACCTTC.

The gene calls are TRBV18 and TRBJ1-6; 11 bases are a match to TRBD1. The V segment lost 2 bases and the J segment 5 bases; nucleotides outside the gene matches: 2. This CDR3 has 16 amino acids. Germline V gene data show CDR1 as KGHSH and CDR2 as LQKENI. CDR3 sequence: CASSPGQGADNSPLHF. The DNA for the CDR3 is TGTGCCAGCTCACCAGGACAGGGGGCCGATAATTCACCCCTCCACTTT.

The chain uses TRBV7-2 and TRBJ2-7, with TRBD1 as a possible D gene (6 bases). The V end was cut by 3 bases, the J end by 2 bases, with 14 bases between. CDR1 is SGHTA, CDR2 FQGNSA, per germline. The CDR3 is 15 amino acids. The CDR3 DNA is TGTGCCAGCAGCTTGAGTCAGGGGATTACCTACGAGCAGTACTTC. Its translation is CASSLSQGITYEQYF.

The rearrangement joins TRBV9 to TRBJ2-3; 11 bases line up with TRBD2. CDR1 SGDLS and CDR2 YYNGEE come from the germline V gene. Trimming at V came to 3 bases and at J to 1 base, leaving 7 bases not matched to a gene. CDR3 length: 17 residues. The CDR3 coding sequence is TGTGCCAGCAGCGACCTTTCGGGACTAGCGGGCACAGATACGCAGTATTTT. This translates into CASSDLSGLAGTDTQYF.

The CDR3 loop reads CASRGTSGVTDTQYF. The CDR3, as DNA: TGTGCCAGTAGGGGGACTAGCGGGGTCACAGATACGCAGTATTTT. V is TRBV19 and J is TRBJ2-3; 13 bases line up with TRBD2. Trimming removed 6 bases from V and 2 bases from J; junction bases left unmatched: 2. The CDR3 contains 15 residues. Germline lookup yields CDR1 LNHDA and CDR2 SQIVND (reference sequence). Supplemented by reference TRBV19 and TRBJ2-3, the full variable domain reads DGGITQSPKYLFRKEGQNVTLSCEQNLNHDAMYWYRQDPGQGLRLIYYSQIVNDFQKGDIAEGYSVSREKKESFPLTVTSAQKNPTAFYLCASRGTSGVTDTQYFGPGTRLTVL.

This chain connects TRBV19 to TRBJ2-1, with 8 nucleotides matching TRBD1. After removal of 6 bases from V and 5 bases from J, the junction contained 12 bases not matched to a gene. Looked up from germline, CDR1 is LNHDA and CDR2 is SQIVND (reference sequence). The CDR3 is made up of 16 amino acids. The CDR3 nucleotides read TGTGCCAGTAGCTCATTTCTGGAGGACAGGGACAATGAGCAGTTCTTC. It is translated as CASSSFLEDRDNEQFF.